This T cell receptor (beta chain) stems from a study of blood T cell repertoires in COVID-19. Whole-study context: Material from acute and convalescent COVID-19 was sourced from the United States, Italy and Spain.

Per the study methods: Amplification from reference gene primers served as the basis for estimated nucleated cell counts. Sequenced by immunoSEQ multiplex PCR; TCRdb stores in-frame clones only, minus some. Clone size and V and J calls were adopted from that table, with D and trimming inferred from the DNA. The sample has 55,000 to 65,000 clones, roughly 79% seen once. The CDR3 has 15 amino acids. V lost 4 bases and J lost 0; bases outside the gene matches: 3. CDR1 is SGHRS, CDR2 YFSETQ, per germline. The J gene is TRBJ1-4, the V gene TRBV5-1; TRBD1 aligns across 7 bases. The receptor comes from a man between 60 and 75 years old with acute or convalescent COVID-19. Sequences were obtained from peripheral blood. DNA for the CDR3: TGCGCCAGCAGCGGGGGACAGACAACTAATGAAAAACTGTTTTTT. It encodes CASSGGQTTNEKLFF.